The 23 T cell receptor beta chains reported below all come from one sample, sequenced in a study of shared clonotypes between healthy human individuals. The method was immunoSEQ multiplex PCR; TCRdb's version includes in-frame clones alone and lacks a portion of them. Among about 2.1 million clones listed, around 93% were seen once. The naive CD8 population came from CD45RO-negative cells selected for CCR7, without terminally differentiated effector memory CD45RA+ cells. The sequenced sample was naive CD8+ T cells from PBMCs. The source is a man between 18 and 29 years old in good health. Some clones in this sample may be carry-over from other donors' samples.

The CDR3 reads CASSFGPGQKHYGYTF. The CDR3 DNA follows: TGTGCCAGCAGCTTCGGACCGGGACAGAAGCACTATGGCTACACCTTC. This chain joins TRBV13 and TRBJ1-2; 7 bases fit TRBD1. J was trimmed by 3 bases and V by 3 bases; bases with no gene match: 10. CDR3 length: 16 amino acids. Germline CDR1 reads PRHDT; CDR2 reads FYEKMQ (reference sequence).

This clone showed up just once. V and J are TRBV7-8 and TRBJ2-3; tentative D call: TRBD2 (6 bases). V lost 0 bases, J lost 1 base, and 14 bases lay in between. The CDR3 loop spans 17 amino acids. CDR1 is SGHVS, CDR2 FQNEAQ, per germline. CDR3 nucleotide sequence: TGTGCCAGCAGCTTAGCGCCCCCCGGGAGTGGCACAGATACGCAGTATTTT. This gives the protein CASSLAPPGSGTDTQYF.

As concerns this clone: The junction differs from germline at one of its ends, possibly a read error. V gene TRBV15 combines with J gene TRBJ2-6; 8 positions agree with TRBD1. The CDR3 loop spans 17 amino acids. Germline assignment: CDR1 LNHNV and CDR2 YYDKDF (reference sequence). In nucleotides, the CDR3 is TGTGCCACCAGAAGAGACAGGGGCGACTCTGGGGCCAACGTCCTGACTTTC. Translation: CATRRDRGDSGANVLTF.

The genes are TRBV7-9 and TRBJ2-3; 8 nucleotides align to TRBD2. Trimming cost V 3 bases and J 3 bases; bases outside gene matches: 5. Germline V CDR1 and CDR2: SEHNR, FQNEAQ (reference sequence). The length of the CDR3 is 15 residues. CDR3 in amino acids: CASSFGPGGTDTQYF. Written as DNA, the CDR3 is TGTGCCAGCAGCTTTGGGCCGGGGGGGACAGATACGCAGTATTTT.

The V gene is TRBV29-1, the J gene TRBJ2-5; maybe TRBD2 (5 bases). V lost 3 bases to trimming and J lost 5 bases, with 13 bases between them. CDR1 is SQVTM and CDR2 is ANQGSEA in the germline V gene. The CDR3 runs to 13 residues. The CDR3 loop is CSVEEVVTETQYF. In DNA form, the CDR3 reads TGCAGCGTTGAGGAGGTAGTGACCGAGACCCAGTACTTC.

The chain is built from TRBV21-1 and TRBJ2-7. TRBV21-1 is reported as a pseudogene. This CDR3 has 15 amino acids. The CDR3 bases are TGTGCCAGCAGAGAACAGCACATTGAGGCCTACGAGCAGTACTTC. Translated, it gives CASREQHIEAYEQYF.

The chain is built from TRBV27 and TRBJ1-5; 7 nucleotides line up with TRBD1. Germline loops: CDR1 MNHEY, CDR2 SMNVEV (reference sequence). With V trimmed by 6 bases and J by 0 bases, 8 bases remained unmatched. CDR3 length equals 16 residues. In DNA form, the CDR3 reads TGTGCCAGCAGGGGGCCGGGACAGCATAGCAATCAGCCCCAGCATTTT. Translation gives CASRGPGQHSNQPQHF.

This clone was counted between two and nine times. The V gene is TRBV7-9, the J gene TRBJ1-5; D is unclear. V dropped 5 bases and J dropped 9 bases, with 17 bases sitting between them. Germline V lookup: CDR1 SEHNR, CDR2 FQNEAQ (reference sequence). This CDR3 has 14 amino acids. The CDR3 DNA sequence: TGTGCCAGCAGCGGAGGACCCGGGAACCGGCCCCAGCATTTT. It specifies CASSGGPGNRPQHF. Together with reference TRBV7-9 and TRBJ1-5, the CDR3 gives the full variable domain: DTGVSQNPRHKITKRGQNVTFRCDPISEHNRLYWYRQTLGQGPEFLTYFQNEAQLEKSRLLSDRFSAERPKGSFSTLEIQRTEQGDSAMYLCASSGGPGNRPQHFGDGTRLSIL.

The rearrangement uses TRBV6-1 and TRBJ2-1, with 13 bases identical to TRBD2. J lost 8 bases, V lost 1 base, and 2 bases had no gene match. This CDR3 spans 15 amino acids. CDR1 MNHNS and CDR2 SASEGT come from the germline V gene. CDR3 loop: CASSEGLAGGYEQFF. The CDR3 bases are TGTGCCAGCAGTGAAGGACTAGCGGGAGGCTATGAGCAGTTCTTC.

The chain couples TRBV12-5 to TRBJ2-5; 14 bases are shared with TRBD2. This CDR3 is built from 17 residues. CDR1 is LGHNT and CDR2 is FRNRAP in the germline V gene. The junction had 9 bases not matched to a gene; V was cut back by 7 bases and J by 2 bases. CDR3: CASAPPGLAGDQETQYF. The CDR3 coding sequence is TGTGCTAGTGCTCCACCGGGACTAGCGGGAGATCAAGAGACCCAGTACTTC. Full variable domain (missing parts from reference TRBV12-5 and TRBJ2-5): DARVTQTPRHKVTEMGQEVTMRCQPILGHNTVFWYRQTMMQGLELLAYFRNRAPLDDSGMPKDRFSAEMPDATLATLKIQPSEPRDSAVYFCASAPPGLAGDQETQYFGPGTRLLVL.

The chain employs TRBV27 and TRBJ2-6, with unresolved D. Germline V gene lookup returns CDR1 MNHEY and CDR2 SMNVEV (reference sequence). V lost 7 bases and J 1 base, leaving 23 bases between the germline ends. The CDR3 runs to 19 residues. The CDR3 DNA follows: TGTGCCAGCACCAACCCTCAGCCCCCACTTGTTTCTGGGGCCAACGTCCTGACTTTC. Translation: CASTNPQPPLVSGANVLTF.

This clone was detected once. CDR3 amino acids: CATSGRTGVYQETQYF. CDR3 coding DNA: TGTGCCACCAGCGGACGAACCGGGGTTTATCAAGAGACCCAGTACTTC. V gene TRBV15 combines with J gene TRBJ2-5; D might be TRBD2 (5 bases). CDR1 and CDR2 (germline): LNHNV, YYDKDF (reference sequence). The CDR3 extends over 16 amino acids. V was cut by 5 bases and J by 2 bases, with 18 bases left in between.

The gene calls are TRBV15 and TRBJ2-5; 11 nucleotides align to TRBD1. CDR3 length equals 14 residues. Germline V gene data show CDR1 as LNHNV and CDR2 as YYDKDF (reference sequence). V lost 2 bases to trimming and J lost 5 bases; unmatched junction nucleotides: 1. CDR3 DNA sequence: TGTGCCACCAGCAGACGGACAGGGGGCGAGACCCAGTACTTC. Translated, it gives CATSRRTGGETQYF.

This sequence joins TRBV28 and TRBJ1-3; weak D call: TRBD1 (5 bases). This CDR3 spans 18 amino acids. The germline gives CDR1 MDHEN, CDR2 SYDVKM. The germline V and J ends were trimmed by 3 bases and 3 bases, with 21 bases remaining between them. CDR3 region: CASSFHPRQRTSGNTIYF. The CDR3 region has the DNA TGTGCCAGCAGTTTCCACCCGAGACAGCGCACTAGTGGAAACACCATATATTTT. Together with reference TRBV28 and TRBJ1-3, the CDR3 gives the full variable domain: DVKVTQSSRYLVKRTGEKVFLECVQDMDHENMFWYRQDPGLGLRLIYFSYDVKMKEKGDIPEGYSVSREKKERFSLILESASTNQTSMYLCASSFHPRQRTSGNTIYFGEGSWLTVV.

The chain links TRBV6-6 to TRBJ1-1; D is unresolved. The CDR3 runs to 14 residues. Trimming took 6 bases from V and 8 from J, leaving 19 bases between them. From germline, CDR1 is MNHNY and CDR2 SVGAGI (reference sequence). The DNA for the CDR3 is TGTGCCAGCAGCCCAGGACGGCCTGCTTGGGAAGCTTTCTTT. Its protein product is CASSPGRPAWEAFF.

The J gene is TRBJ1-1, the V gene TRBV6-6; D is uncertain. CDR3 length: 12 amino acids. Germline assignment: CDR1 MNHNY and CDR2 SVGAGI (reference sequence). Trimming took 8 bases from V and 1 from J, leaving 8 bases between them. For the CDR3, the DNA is TGTGCCAGCTTCCGAAAGAACACTGAAGCTTTCTTT. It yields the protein CASFRKNTEAFF.

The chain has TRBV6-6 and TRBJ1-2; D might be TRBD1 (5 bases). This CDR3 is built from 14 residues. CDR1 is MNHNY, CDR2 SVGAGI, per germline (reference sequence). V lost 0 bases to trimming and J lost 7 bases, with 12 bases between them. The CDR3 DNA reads TGTGCCAGCAGTTACTCGGAGGGGCAGAGTGGCTACACCTTC. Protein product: CASSYSEGQSGYTF.

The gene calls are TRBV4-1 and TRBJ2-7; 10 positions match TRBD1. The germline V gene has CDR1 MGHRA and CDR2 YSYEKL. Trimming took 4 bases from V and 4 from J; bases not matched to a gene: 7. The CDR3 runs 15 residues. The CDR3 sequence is CASSPTGGYLYEQYF. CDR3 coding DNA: TGCGCCAGCAGCCCGACAGGGGGCTACCTTTACGAGCAGTACTTC.

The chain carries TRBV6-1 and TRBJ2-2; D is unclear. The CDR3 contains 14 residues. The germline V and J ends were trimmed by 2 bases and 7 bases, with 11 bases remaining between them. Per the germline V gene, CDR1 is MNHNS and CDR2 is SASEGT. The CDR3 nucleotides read TGTGCCAGCAGTGAACCCCCTTTCCGCGGGGAGCTGTTTTTT. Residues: CASSEPPFRGELFF.

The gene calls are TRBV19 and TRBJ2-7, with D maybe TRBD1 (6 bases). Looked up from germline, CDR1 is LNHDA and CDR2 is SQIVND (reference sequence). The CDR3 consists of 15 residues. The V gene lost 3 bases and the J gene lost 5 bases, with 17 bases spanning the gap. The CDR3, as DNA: TGTGCCAGTAGTATCGGAGCTAGAGCAGGGGACGAGCAGTACTTC. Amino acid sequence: CASSIGARAGDEQYF.

The CDR3 nucleotides read TGCGCCAGCAGCCCCAGGGACAGGCGCCCTAACTATGGCTACACCTTC. This codes for CASSPRDRRPNYGYTF. V is TRBV5-1 and J is TRBJ1-2; TRBD1 aligns across 8 bases. Trimming took 4 bases from V and 0 from J; bases not matched to a gene: 8. The CDR3 consists of 16 residues. CDR1 is SGHRS, CDR2 YFSETQ, per germline.

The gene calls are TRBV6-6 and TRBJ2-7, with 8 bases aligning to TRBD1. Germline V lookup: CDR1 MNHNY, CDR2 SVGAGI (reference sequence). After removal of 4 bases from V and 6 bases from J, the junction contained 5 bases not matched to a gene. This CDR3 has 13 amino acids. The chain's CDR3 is CASSSGGAVEQYF. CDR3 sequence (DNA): TGTGCCAGCAGTTCAGGGGGCGCGGTCGAGCAGTACTTC.

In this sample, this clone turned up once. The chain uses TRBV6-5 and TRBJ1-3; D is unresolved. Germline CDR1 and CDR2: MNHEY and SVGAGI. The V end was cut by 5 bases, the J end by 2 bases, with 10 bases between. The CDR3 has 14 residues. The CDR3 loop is CASSPLPPGNTIYF. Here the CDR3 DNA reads TGTGCCAGCAGTCCCCTTCCCCCTGGAAACACCATATATTTT.